The following is a TCR beta chain sequence with its context. The CDR3 has 15 amino acids. The V and J ends lost 5 bases and 2 bases, in that order; junction bases with no gene match: 8. CDR1 is SGHRS and CDR2 is YFSETQ in the germline V gene. The data originate from a study of blood T cell repertoires in COVID-19. Generated by immunoSEQ multiplex PCR, the TCRdb table keeps only in-frame clones and is missing some. The sample comprises 300,000 or so clones, 87% of which are singletons, and around 6% rests with the top ten. This chain links TRBV5-1 with TRBJ2-7; 9 bases are shared with TRBD1. This TCR was recovered from a woman aged 25 to 39 who had recovered from COVID-19. The sequenced sample consisted of PBMCs or T cells enriched from blood (not recorded which). CDR3 region: CASSGGQGPAYEQYF. As DNA, the CDR3 is TGCGCCAGCAGTGGAGGACAGGGGCCTGCCTACGAGCAGTACTTC.